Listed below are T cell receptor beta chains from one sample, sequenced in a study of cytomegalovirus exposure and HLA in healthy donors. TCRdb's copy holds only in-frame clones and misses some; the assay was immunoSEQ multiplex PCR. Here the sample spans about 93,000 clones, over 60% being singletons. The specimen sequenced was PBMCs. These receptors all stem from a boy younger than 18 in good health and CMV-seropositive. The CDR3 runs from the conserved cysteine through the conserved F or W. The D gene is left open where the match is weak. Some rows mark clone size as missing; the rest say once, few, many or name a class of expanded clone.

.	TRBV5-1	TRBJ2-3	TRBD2	CASSLWGSGDSTDTQYF	TGCGCCAGCAGCTTGTGGGGTAGCGGGGATAGCACAGATACGCAGTATTTT
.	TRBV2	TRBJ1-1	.	CATNQGMNTEAFF	TGTGCCACCAACCAGGGGATGAACACTGAAGCTTTCTTT
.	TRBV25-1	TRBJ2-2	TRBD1	CASSSPGQGAGELFF	TGTGCCAGCAGTTCTCCGGGACAGGGCGCCGGGGAGCTGTTTTTT
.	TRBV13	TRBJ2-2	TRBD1	CASSAATGSGELFF	TGTGCCAGCAGCGCCGCGACAGGGTCCGGGGAGCTGTTTTTT
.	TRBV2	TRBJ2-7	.	CASSEYPGKSYEQYF	TGTGCCAGCAGTGAATATCCAGGTAAATCCTACGAGCAGTACTTC
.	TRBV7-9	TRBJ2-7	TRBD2	CASRAGSSREQYF	TGTGCCAGCAGAGCGGGATCGTCCCGTGAGCAGTACTTC
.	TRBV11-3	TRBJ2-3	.	CASSLAGLRTDTQYF	TGTGCCAGCAGCTTAGCTGGACTCCGCACAGATACGCAGTATTTT
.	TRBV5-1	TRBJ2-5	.	CASSPVTGPELDF	TGCGCCAGCAGCCCAGTCACAGGGCCCGAGTTAGACTTC
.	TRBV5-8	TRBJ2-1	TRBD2	CASSWTSGGADYNEQFF	TGTGCCAGCAGCTGGACTAGCGGGGGGGCGGACTACAATGAGCAGTTCTTC
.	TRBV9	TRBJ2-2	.	CASSEGETTGTGELFF	TGTGCCAGCAGCGAGGGGGAGACTACCGGGACCGGGGAGCTGTTTTTT
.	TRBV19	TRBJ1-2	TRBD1	CATGATGDTIRGYTF	TGTGCCACCGGGGCAACAGGGGACACCATCAGGGGCTACACCTTC
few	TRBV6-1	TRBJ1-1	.	CASSGWGELKPEAFF	TGTGCCAGCAGTGGTTGGGGGGAGTTGAAACCTGAAGCTTTCTTT
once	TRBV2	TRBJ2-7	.	CASSEAQTGQYF	TGTGCCAGCAGTGAAGCGCAAACGGGGCAGTACTTC
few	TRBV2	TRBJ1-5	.	CASSQVPWPQHF	TGTGCCAGCAGCCAGGTCCCTTGGCCCCAGCATTTT
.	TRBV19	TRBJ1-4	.	CASSKALGTNEKLFF	TGTGCCAGTAGTAAGGCACTCGGGACTAATGAAAAACTGTTTTTT
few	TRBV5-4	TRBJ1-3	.	CASSPRSSGNTIYF	TGTGCCAGCAGCCCCAGATCCTCTGGAAACACCATATATTTT
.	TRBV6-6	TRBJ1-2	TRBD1	CASSSPRQGIHGYTF	TGTGCCAGCAGTTCCCCGAGACAGGGGATACATGGCTACACCTTC
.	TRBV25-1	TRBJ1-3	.	CASSEGGNRNTIYF	TGTGCCAGCAGTGAAGGGGGGAATCGAAACACCATATATTTT
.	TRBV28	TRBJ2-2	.	CASSPVQGNTGELFF	TGTGCCAGCAGCCCTGTACAGGGGAACACCGGGGAGCTGTTTTTT
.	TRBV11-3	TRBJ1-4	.	CASSLVLDRDWNEKLFF	TGTGCCAGCAGCTTAGTTCTTGACAGAGACTGGAATGAAAAACTGTTTTTT
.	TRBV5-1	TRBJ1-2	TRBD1	CASSLGDRASGGYTF	TGCGCCAGCAGCTTGGGGGACAGGGCTTCAGGAGGCTACACCTTC
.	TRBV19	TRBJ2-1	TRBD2	CASRLAGVDEQFF	TGTGCCAGTAGGCTAGCGGGAGTGGATGAGCAGTTCTTC
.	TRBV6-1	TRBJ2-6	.	CASSEALTGVGANVLTF	TGTGCCAGCAGTGAAGCATTAACCGGGGTGGGGGCCAACGTCCTGACTTTC
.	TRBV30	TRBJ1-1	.	CAWSVRGLRPGTEAFF	TGTGCCTGGAGTGTACGAGGGTTGCGTCCGGGCACTGAAGCTTTCTTT
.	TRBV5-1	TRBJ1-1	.	CASRRNTGMNTEAFF	TGCGCCAGCAGACGGAATACAGGGATGAACACTGAAGCTTTCTTT
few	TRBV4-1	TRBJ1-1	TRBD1	CASSQDKGQGVNTEAFF	TGCGCCAGCAGCCAAGATAAAGGCCAGGGGGTGAACACTGAAGCTTTCTTT
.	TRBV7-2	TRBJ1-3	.	CASTYPGSGNTIYF	TGTGCCAGCACCTATCCAGGCTCTGGAAACACCATATATTTT
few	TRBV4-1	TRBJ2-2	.	CASSQHRTGELFF	TGCGCCAGCAGCCAGCACAGAACCGGGGAGCTGTTTTTT
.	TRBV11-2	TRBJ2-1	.	CASSSSGGIYNEQFF	TGTGCCAGCAGCTCTTCAGGGGGGATCTACAATGAGCAGTTCTTC
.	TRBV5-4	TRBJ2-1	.	CASSLRSGVNEQFF	TGTGCCAGCAGCTTGAGATCGGGGGTTAATGAGCAGTTCTTC
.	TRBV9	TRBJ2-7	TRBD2	CASSAKNSGLATYEQYF	TGTGCCAGCAGCGCCAAGAACTCGGGACTAGCGACCTACGAGCAGTACTTC
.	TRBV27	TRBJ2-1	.	CASSHTSGNEQFF	TGTGCCAGCAGTCATACAAGCGGCAATGAGCAGTTCTTC
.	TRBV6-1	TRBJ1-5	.	CASTPRGNQPQHF	TGTGCCAGCACCCCCAGGGGCAATCAGCCCCAGCATTTT
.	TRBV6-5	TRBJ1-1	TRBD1	CASSSRSDRVNTEAFF	TGTGCCAGCAGTTCACGGTCGGACAGGGTGAACACTGAAGCTTTCTTT
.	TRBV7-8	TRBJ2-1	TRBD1	CASSQGTAYNEQFF	TGTGCCAGCAGCCAAGGGACAGCCTACAATGAGCAGTTCTTC
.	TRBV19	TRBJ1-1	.	CASSIDLLPPKNTEAFF	TGTGCCAGTAGTATAGATCTATTACCTCCTAAGAACACTGAAGCTTTCTTT
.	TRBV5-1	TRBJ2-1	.	CASRTVRNVDEQFF	TGCGCCAGCAGGACCGTGAGGAATGTAGATGAGCAGTTCTTC
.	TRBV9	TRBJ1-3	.	CASRRRQTGNTIYF	TGTGCCAGCAGACGAAGACAGACTGGAAACACCATATATTTT
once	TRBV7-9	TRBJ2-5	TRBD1	CASSLVGTGGSQYF	TGTGCCAGCAGCTTAGTCGGGACAGGGGGTAGCCAGTACTTC
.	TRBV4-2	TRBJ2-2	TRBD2	CASSQGLAGANTGELFF	TGTGCCAGCAGCCAAGGTCTAGCGGGAGCGAACACCGGGGAGCTGTTTTTT
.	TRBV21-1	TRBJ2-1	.	CASSTIGTEGYNEQFF	TGTGCCAGCAGCACAATCGGGACAGAGGGCTACAATGAGCAGTTCTTC
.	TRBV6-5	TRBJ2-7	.	CASRVSSYEQYF	TGTGCCAGCCGGGTCTCCTCCTACGAGCAGTACTTC